A selection of T cell receptor beta chains follows, all from one sample in a study of T cells in narcolepsy. Measured with immunoSEQ multiplex PCR; TCRdb has only the in-frame clones, and not every one. The sample carries 31,000 or so clones, 85% to 90% recorded once. Sample: CD45RA- memory CD4+ T cells from PBMCs. Source of these receptors: a human donor with narcolepsy. Each CDR3 is given without its conserved first and last residue.

cdr3_length v_call cdr3_aa
11 TRBV4-2 ASSQVRGETQY
14 TRBV11-3 ASSLGGTGVYNEQF
11 TRBV28 ASNPRMTGELF
12 TRBV4-2 ASSQNTGLYGYT
13 TRBV6-5 ASSFTRGSGNTIY
9 TRBV27 ASTGRTLWF
11 TRBV5-8 ASSLGDRAEAF
17 TRBV21-1 ASSKDGVRLGSDTGELF
11 TRBV18 ASSPNPWNEQF
12 TRBV10-2 ASQGASVNEKLF
12 TRBV28 ASIRGAQGNTIY
15 TRBV5-6 ASSTLTRGWGNEKLF
10 TRBV6-5 ASSTTGGEAF
11 TRBV19 ASSIGEYYEQY
16 TRBV9 ASSVEETSGGDTGELF
12 TRBV5-1 ASSLPSGKDTQY
10 TRBV11-2 ASSSSTDTQY
15 TRBV11-2 ASSLGASGRAEETQY
11 TRBV19 ASTGTMGTEAF
9 TRBV6-5 AGGSYNEQF
13 TRBV27 ASSFKSLITDTQY
12 TRBV6-1 ASTIDFPVETQY
14 TRBV27 ASSPPLGQGLYEQY
12 TRBV6-1 ASSQDRGYNEQF
11 TRBV5-8 ASSYSQSSPLH
11 TRBV18 ASSMDSESGYT
13 TRBV5-1 ASSLEPGYYNEQF
10 TRBV28 ASNAVSYEQY
12 TRBV5-5 ASSEDASNQPQH
12 TRBV18 ASSPRSGSDEQY
12 TRBV7-8 ASSSRERNTEAF
15 TRBV28 ASSLYIALAISYEQY
9 TRBV5-1 ASSGEYEQY
16 TRBV29-1 SVEGRPGPGTGANVLT
13 TRBV4-1 ASSQVGGLGTEAF
12 TRBV5-6 ASSFGGQRGPQH
13 TRBV5-1 ASSWGGASKNEQY